This TCR beta chain originates from a study of T cell responses to AZD1222 COVID-19 vaccine. With 1 base clipped from V and 1 base from J, the junction kept 4 bases outside the gene matches. The CDR3 contains 15 residues. Germline lookup yields CDR1 SGHVS and CDR2 FNYEAQ. Sequencing was performed with immunoSEQ multiplex PCR; in TCRdb, only in-frame clones are kept and a portion is missing. This sample has 150,000 or so clones, with more than 90% found just once. This TCR came from an adult in good health. V is TRBV7-6 and J is TRBJ2-7; 7 nucleotides agree with TRBD2. Sequencing was performed on peripheral blood, taken on day 0 of AZD1222 vaccination. In nucleotides, the CDR3 is TGTGCCAGCAGCTTAGTGCGGGAGAGGTCCTACGAGCAGTACTTC. Translated, it gives CASSLVRERSYEQYF. Full variable domain (remainder filled in from reference TRBV7-6 and TRBJ2-7): GAGVSQSPRYKVTKRGQDVALRCDPISGHVSLYWYRQALGQGPEFLTYFNYEAQQDKSGLPNDRFSAERPEGSISTLTIQRTEQRDSAMYRCASSLVRERSYEQYFGPGTRLTVT.